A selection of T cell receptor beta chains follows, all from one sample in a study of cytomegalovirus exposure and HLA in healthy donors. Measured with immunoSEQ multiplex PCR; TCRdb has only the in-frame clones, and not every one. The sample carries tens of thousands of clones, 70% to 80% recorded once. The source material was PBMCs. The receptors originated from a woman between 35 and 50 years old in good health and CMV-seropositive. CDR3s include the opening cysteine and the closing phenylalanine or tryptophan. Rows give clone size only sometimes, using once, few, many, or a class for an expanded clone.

CASSNSIGNQPQHF | TRBJ1-5 | TRBV19 | -
CASSGQFGTEAFF | TRBJ1-1 | TRBV7-2 | few
CASSSEGAPYNEQFF | TRBJ2-1 | TRBV9 | -
CAYTWNAKGRAEAFF | TRBJ1-1 | TRBV5-4 | -
CASSGRDRYSYEQYF | TRBJ2-7 | TRBV28 | -
CASSPKGSASYEQYF | - | TRBV7-2 | once
CSVTGGLTDTQYF | TRBJ2-3 | TRBV29-1 | -
CASSPWLKSGGYNEQFF | TRBJ2-1 | TRBV18 | -
CASSFRGEETQYF | TRBJ2-5 | TRBV13 | -
CASSRDRDSTDTQYF | TRBJ2-3 | TRBV18 | -
CASRILAGGLYEQYF | TRBJ2-7 | TRBV5-1 | -
CASSEGGQAGGYTF | TRBJ1-2 | TRBV2 | -
CASRLAGGVDTQYF | TRBJ2-3 | TRBV25-1 | -
CASKGAYEQYF | TRBJ2-7 | TRBV19 | -
CASSSPWTSGRSKTTDTQYF | TRBJ2-3 | TRBV19 | -
CASSQEGQGTSVTHTDTQYF | TRBJ2-3 | TRBV4-2 | -
CASSHGTKRDYEQYF | TRBJ2-7 | TRBV5-4 | -
CASSAVWGGASNEQFF | TRBJ2-1 | TRBV6-1 | -
CASSEPRGSSYYGYTF | TRBJ1-2 | TRBV6-1 | -
CASSQESGAWNTEAFF | TRBJ1-1 | TRBV4-1 | few
CASSLTATGELFF | TRBJ2-2 | TRBV27 | -
CASSRVTAEAFF | TRBJ1-1 | TRBV28 | once
CASSMGQGNQPQHF | TRBJ1-5 | TRBV9 | -
CAWMQGANYGYTF | TRBJ1-2 | TRBV30 | -
CAWSVQGGPYEQYF | TRBJ2-7 | TRBV30 | -
CASRRDIGTTQYF | TRBJ2-3 | TRBV7-3 | -
CASSAQRTGAFSGNTIYF | TRBJ1-3 | TRBV6-1 | -
CASSLGASGSGNEQFF | TRBJ2-1 | TRBV7-2 | -
CASSSTSGGLLTPNEQFF | TRBJ2-1 | TRBV5-1 | -
CASSGGQGDQPQHF | TRBJ1-5 | TRBV9 | -
CASSSGSRMNTEAFF | TRBJ1-1 | TRBV7-6 | -
CASSVTPSSGANVLTF | TRBJ2-6 | TRBV19 | -
CASSLGGPATYNEQFF | TRBJ2-1 | TRBV7-9 | -
CASSPYGGGFTDTQYF | TRBJ2-3 | TRBV28 | -
CTISQLPGTRDQAFF | TRBJ1-1 | TRBV1 | -
CASSLGGPSYNEQFF | TRBJ2-1 | TRBV4-3 | few
CASSHPPRGSTDTQYF | TRBJ2-3 | TRBV4-3 | -
CAWSVGHPAGFYEQYF | TRBJ2-7 | TRBV30 | -
CASSQDVAGNIQYF | TRBJ2-4 | TRBV4-3 | -
CSVETGLYPEAFF | TRBJ1-1 | TRBV29-1 | -
CASSLYGTEGGNTIYF | TRBJ1-3 | TRBV7-2 | -
CASSRGLQETQYF | TRBJ2-5 | TRBV5-1 | -
CASSLDRNTEAFF | TRBJ1-1 | TRBV5-5 | -
CATSRAGVPNTEAFF | TRBJ1-1 | TRBV15 | -
CASSFAGTGDTQYF | TRBJ2-3 | TRBV7-2 | -
CASSTDSGVYNEQFF | TRBJ2-1 | TRBV5-5 | -
CASRTQTGFTYEQYF | TRBJ2-7 | TRBV6-5 | -
CASSFASLRAQYEQYF | TRBJ2-7 | TRBV11-2 | -
CASSLAPGMGQPQHF | TRBJ1-5 | TRBV7-8 | once
CASSRQGAGNTIYF | TRBJ1-3 | TRBV6-5 | -